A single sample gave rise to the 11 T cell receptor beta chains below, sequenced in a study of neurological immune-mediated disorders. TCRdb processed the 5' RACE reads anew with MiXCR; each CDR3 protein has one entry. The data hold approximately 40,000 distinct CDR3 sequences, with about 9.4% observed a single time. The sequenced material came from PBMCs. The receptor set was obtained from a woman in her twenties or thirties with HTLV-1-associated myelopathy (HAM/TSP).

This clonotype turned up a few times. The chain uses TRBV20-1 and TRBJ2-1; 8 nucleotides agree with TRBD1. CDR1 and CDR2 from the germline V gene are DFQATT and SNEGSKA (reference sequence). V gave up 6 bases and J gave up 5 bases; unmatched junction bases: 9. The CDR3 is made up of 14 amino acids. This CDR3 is CSALRTGTNNEQFF. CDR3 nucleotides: TGCAGTGCCCTCAGGACAGGGACCAACAATGAGCAGTTCTTC.

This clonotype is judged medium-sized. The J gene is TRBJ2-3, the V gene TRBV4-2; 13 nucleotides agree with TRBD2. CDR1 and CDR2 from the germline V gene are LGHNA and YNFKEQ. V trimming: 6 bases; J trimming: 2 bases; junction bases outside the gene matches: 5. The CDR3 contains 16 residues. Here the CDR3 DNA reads TGTGCCAGCAGTCTTACTAGCGGGGGGGCCACAGATACGCAGTATTTT. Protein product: CASSLTSGGATDTQYF.

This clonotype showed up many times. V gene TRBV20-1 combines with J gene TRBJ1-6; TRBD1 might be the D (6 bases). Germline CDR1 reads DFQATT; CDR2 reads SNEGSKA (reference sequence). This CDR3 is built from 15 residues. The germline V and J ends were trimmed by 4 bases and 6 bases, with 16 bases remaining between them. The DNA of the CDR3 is TGCAGTGCTATCCCGTGGGGGGGCGGTAATTCACCCCTCCACTTT. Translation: CSAIPWGGGNSPLHF.

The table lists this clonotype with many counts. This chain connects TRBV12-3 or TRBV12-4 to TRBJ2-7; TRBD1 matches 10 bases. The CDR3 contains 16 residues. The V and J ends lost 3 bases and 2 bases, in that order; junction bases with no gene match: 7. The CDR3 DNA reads TGTGCCAGCAGTTTCCGGGACAGGGGAAGTCCCTACGAGCAGTACTTC. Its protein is CASSFRDRGSPYEQYF.

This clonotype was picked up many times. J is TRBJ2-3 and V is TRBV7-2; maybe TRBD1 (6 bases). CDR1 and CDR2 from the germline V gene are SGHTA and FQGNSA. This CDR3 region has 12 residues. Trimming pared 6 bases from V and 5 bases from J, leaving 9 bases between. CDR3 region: CASREGGDTQYF. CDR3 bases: TGTGCCAGCAGGGAAGGGGGAGATACGCAGTATTTT.

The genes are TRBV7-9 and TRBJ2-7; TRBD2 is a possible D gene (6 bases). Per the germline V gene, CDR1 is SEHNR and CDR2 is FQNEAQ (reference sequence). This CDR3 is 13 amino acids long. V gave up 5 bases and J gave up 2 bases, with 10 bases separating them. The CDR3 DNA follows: TGTGCCAGCAGCCCCTCGGGGGCCTACGAGCAGTACTTC. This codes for CASSPSGAYEQYF.

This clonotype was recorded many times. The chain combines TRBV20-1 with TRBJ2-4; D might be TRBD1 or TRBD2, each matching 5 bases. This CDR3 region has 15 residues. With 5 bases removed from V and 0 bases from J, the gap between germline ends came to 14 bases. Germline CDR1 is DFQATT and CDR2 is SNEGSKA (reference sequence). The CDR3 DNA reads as TGCAGTGCTCCTGCCGGGGCACTAGCCAAAAACATTCAGTACTTC. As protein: CSAPAGALAKNIQYF.

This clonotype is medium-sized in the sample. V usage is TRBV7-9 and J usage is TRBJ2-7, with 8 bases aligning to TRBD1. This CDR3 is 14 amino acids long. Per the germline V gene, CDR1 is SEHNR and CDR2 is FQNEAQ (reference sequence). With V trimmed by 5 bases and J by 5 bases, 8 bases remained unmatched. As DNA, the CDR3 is TGTGCCAGCAGCGTAAGGACAGGGCGGGACGAGCAGTACTTC. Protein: CASSVRTGRDEQYF.

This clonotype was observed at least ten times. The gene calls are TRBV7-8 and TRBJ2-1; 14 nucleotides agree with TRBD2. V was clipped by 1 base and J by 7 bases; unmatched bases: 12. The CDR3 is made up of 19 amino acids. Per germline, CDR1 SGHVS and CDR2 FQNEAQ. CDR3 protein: CASSLGLRLAGGPRNEQFF. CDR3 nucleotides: TGTGCCAGCAGCTTAGGGCTGCGACTAGCGGGGGGGCCTAGGAATGAGCAGTTCTTC. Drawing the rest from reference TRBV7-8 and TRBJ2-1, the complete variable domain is GAGVSQSPRYKVAKRGQDVALRCDPISGHVSLFWYQQALGQGPEFLTYFQNEAQLDKSGLPSDRFFAERPEGSVSTLKIQRTQQEDSAVYLCASSLGLRLAGGPRNEQFFGPGTRLTVL.

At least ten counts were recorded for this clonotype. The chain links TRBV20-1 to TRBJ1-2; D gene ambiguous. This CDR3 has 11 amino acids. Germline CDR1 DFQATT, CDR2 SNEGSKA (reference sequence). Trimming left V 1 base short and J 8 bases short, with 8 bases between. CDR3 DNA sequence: TGCAGTGCTAGAGGACCGGAGGGCTACACCTTC. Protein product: CSARGPEGYTF.

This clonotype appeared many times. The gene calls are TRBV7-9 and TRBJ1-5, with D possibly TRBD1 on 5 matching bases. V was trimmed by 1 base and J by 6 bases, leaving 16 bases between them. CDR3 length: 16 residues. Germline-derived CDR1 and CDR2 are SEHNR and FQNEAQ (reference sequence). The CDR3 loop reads CASSLGPGKGAQPQHF. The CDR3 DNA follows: TGTGCCAGCAGCTTAGGTCCAGGGAAAGGGGCTCAGCCCCAGCATTTT. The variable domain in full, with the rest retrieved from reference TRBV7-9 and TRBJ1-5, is DTGVSQNPRHKITKRGQNVTFRCDPISEHNRLYWYRQTLGQGPEFLTYFQNEAQLEKSRLLSDRFSAERPKGSFSTLEIQRTEQGDSAMYLCASSLGPGKGAQPQHFGDGTRLSIL.